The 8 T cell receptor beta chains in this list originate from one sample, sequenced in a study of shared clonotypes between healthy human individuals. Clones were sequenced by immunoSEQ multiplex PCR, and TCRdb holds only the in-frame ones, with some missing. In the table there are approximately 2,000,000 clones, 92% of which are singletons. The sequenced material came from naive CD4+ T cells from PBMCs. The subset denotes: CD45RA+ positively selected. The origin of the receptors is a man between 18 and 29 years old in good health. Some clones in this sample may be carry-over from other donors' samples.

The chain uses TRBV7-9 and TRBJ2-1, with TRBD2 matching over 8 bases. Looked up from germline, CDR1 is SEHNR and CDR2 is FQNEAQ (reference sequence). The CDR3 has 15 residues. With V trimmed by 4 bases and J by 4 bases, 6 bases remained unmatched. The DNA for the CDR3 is TGTGCCAGCAGCTCGAGCGGGAGTGGGTACAATGAGCAGTTCTTC. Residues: CASSSSGSGYNEQFF.

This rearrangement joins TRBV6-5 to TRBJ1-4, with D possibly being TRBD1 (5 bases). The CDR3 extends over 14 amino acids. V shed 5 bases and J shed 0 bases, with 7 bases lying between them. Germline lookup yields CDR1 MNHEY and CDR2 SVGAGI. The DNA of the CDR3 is TGTGCCAGCAGTATGACAGCAACTAATGAAAAACTGTTTTTT. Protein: CASSMTATNEKLFF.

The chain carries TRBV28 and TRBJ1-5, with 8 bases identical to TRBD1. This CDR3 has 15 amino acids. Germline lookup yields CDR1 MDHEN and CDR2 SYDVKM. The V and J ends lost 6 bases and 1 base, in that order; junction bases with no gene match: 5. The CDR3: CASREGQGSNQPQHF. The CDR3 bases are TGTGCCAGCAGGGAAGGACAGGGCAGCAATCAGCCCCAGCATTTT.

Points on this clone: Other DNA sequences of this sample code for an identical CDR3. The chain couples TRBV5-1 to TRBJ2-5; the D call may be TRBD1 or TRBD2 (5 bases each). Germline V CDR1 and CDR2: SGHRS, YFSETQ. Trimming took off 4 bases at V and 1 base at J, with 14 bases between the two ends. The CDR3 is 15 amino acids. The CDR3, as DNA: TGCGCCAGCAGCCTCGGCGGTGGGGGCCAAGAGACCCAGTACTTC. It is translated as CASSLGGGGQETQYF.

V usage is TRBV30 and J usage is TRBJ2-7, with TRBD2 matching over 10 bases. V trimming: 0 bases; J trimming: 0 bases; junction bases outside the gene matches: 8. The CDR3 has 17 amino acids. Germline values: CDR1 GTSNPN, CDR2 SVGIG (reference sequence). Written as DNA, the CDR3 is TGTGCCTGGAGTGTAAGAAGAACTAGCGGGACCTCCTACGAGCAGTACTTC. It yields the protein CAWSVRRTSGTSYEQYF.

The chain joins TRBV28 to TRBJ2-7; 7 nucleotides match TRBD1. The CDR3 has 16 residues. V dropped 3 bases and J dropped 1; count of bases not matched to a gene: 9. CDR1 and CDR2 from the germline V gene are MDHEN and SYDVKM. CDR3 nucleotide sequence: TGTGCCAGCAGTTTCCTCGACAGGGCCTTTTCCTACGAGCAGTACTTC. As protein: CASSFLDRAFSYEQYF.

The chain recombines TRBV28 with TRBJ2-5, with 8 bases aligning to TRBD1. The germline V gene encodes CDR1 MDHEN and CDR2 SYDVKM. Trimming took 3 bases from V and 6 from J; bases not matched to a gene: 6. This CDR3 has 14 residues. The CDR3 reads CASSFLGQGKTQYF. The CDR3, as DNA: TGTGCCAGCAGTTTCTTAGGACAGGGAAAGACCCAGTACTTC.

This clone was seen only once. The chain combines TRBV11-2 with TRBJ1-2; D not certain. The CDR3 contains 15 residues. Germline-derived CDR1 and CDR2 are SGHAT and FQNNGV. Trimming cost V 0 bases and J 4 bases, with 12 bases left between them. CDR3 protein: CASSLDRGYGYGYTF. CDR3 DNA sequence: TGTGCCAGCAGCTTAGATAGAGGGTATGGCTATGGCTACACCTTC.